One sample yielded the 30 T cell receptor beta chains listed below, sequenced in a study of T cell responses to AZD1222 COVID-19 vaccine. Using immunoSEQ multiplex PCR, the repertoire was profiled, and TCRdb retains in-frame clones only, with some absent. There are around 75,000 clones in the sample; roughly 88% occur only once, and less than 12% lies in the top ten. Material: peripheral blood, obtained 28 days after the second dose of the MenACWY control vaccine. The receptors originated from an adult who received the MenACWY meningococcal vaccine as a control.

The rearrangement joins TRBV19 to TRBJ1-1, with a weak D call TRBD1 (5 bases). Trimming cost V 6 bases and J 3 bases, with 11 bases left between them. The CDR3 extends over 13 amino acids. Per the germline V gene, CDR1 is LNHDA and CDR2 is SQIVND (reference sequence). Here the CDR3 reads CASRGRGDTEAFF. The CDR3 DNA reads as TGTGCCAGTAGGGGACGGGGAGACACTGAAGCTTTCTTT.

The rearrangement uses TRBV19 and TRBJ1-5; the D is unclear. Germline V gene sequence: CDR1 LNHDA, CDR2 SQIVND (reference sequence). Trimming removed 5 bases at V and 9 bases at J, with 14 bases between. CDR3 size: 13 residues. CDR3 in amino acids: CASSPRPDMPQHF. The CDR3 bases are TGTGCCAGTAGTCCTAGACCAGACATGCCCCAGCATTTT.

This clone came up once. V gene TRBV7-5 combines with J gene TRBJ2-3. TRBV7-5 is labeled a pseudogene. The length of the CDR3 is 15 residues. The CDR3 is CVRSLVYGNTDTQYF. CDR3 in DNA: TGTGTCAGAAGCTTAGTCTATGGGAACACAGATACGCAGTATTTT.

This chain connects TRBV5-4 to TRBJ2-1; 11 bases are shared with TRBD2. The V segment lost 2 bases and the J segment 8 bases; nucleotides outside the gene matches: 15. Germline assignment: CDR1 SGHNT and CDR2 YYREEE (reference sequence). The CDR3 is 18 residues long. The CDR3 spells CASSLGASGGLVGDEQFF. CDR3 DNA: TGTGCCAGCAGCTTAGGGGCTAGCGGGGGGCTGGTTGGTGATGAGCAGTTCTTC.

Only one count was recorded for this clone. The chain recombines TRBV7-2 with TRBJ1-1; D is perhaps TRBD1 (6 bases). The V and J ends lost 5 bases and 1 base respectively, with 11 bases between them. The V gene's germline CDR1 is SGHTA and CDR2 FQGNSA. This CDR3 has 14 amino acids. CDR3 in DNA: TGTGCCAGCAGCCCAGGGGCGGCGAACACTGAAGCTTTCTTT. This translates into CASSPGAANTEAFF.

This clone was seen more than once but under ten times. Written as DNA, the CDR3 is TGTGCCAGTACTCCAACGGGACAGGGATATCAGCCCCAGCATTTT. Translation gives CASTPTGQGYQPQHF. This chain connects TRBV19 to TRBJ1-5; 9 positions agree with TRBD1. Germline trimming cut 7 bases from V and 5 bases from J; bases unmatched to any gene: 9. This CDR3 has 15 residues. The germline CDR1 and CDR2 sequences are LNHDA and SQIVND (reference sequence).

This chain uses TRBV24-1 with TRBJ2-1, with 8 bases identical to TRBD1. V gave up 3 bases and J gave up 8 bases; unmatched junction bases: 11. In germline, CDR1 is KGHDR, CDR2 SFDVKD. CDR3 length: 16 amino acids. In nucleotides, the CDR3 is TGTGCCACCAGTGATGCCAGGGGGCGAGGGCCCCATGAGCAGTTCTTC. Protein sequence: CATSDARGRGPHEQFF.

V is TRBV5-5 and J is TRBJ2-4; no clear D gene. The V and J ends lost 0 bases and 1 base respectively, with 11 bases between them. Germline lookup yields CDR1 SGHKS and CDR2 YYEKEE (reference sequence). The CDR3 loop spans 16 amino acids. CDR3 residues: CASSLEGRPAKNIQYF. The CDR3 DNA reads as TGTGCCAGCAGCTTGGAGGGCAGGCCTGCCAAAAACATTCAGTACTTC.

The chain is built from TRBV11-2 and TRBJ2-3, with D hard to call. The CDR3 loop spans 15 amino acids. V lost 3 bases and J lost 0, with 10 bases in between. From germline, CDR1 is SGHAT and CDR2 FQNNGV. The CDR3 DNA reads as TGTGCCAGCAGCTTTCAGTTAACTAGCACAGATACGCAGTATTTT. Amino acids: CASSFQLTSTDTQYF.

In its sample, this clone was seen once. The chain carries TRBV9 and TRBJ1-1; 9 positions match TRBD1. The V gene's germline CDR1 is SGDLS and CDR2 YYNGEE. CDR3 length equals 14 residues. The junction had 4 bases not matched to a gene; V was cut back by 3 bases and J by 4 bases. CDR3: CASSGGTGSTEAFF. CDR3 coding DNA: TGTGCCAGCAGCGGGGGGACAGGGAGCACTGAAGCTTTCTTT.

The chain is built from TRBV14 and TRBJ2-1; unclear D gene. There are 13 residues in the CDR3. Trimming removed 0 bases at V and 4 bases at J, with 4 bases between. The germline V gene encodes CDR1 SGHDN and CDR2 FVKESK. The CDR3 here is CASSQERYNEQFF. CDR3 sequence (DNA): TGTGCCAGCAGCCAAGAGAGATACAATGAGCAGTTCTTC.

The sample holds one count of this clone. The chain joins TRBV19 to TRBJ1-5; D is ambiguous. The CDR3 runs 16 residues. From germline, CDR1 is LNHDA and CDR2 SQIVND (reference sequence). The germline V and J ends were trimmed by 7 bases and 1 base, with 17 bases remaining between them. The CDR3 nucleotides are TGTGCCAGTACCACGAGGGCCGGGGTGAGCAATCAGCCCCAGCATTTT. Its protein is CASTTRAGVSNQPQHF.

The genes are TRBV6-6 and TRBJ1-1, with TRBD1 matching 7 bases. J gave up 3 bases and V 5 bases, and 9 bases lay outside the gene matches. Germline loops: CDR1 MNHNY, CDR2 SVGAGI (reference sequence). The CDR3 has 15 amino acids. In DNA form, the CDR3 reads TGTGCCAGCAGTCCACCCCGGACAGGTGACACTGAAGCTTTCTTT. It yields the protein CASSPPRTGDTEAFF.

This clone came up a few times. V gene TRBV7-2 combines with J gene TRBJ1-6, with a tentative D call TRBD1 (5 bases). The germline gives CDR1 SGHTA, CDR2 FQGNSA. Trimming took off 5 bases at V and 10 bases at J, with 21 bases between the two ends. The CDR3 contains 16 residues. The chain's CDR3 is CASSPLDAGSRSPLHF. The CDR3 DNA sequence: TGTGCCAGCAGCCCCTTGGATGCAGGGTCGAGGTCACCCCTCCACTTT.

V and J are TRBV6-2 or TRBV6-3 and TRBJ2-5, with no clear D. Germline CDR1 MNHEY, CDR2 SVGEGT. CDR3 length: 14 residues. Trimming took off 0 bases at V and 2 bases at J, with 7 bases between the two ends. The CDR3 loop reads CASSYSGVQETQYF. In DNA, the CDR3 is TGTGCCAGCAGTTACTCAGGAGTACAAGAGACCCAGTACTTC.

This chain connects TRBV21-1 to TRBJ2-3. TRBV21-1 is noted as a pseudogene. The length of the CDR3 is 16 residues. The CDR3 is CASSKPPGAKSDTQYF. The CDR3 bases are TGTGCCAGCAGCAAACCTCCGGGGGCGAAGTCAGATACGCAGTATTTT.

The rearrangement links TRBV7-2 to TRBJ2-2, with D possibly being TRBD2 (6 bases). Germline CDR1 reads SGHTA; CDR2 reads FQGNSA. Trimming took off 2 bases at V and 2 bases at J, with 18 bases between the two ends. This CDR3 has 18 residues. The CDR3 sequence is CASSLTPGVRGNTGELFF. The CDR3 coding sequence is TGTGCCAGCAGCTTAACCCCGGGCGTGCGGGGTAACACCGGGGAGCTGTTTTTT.

V gene TRBV9 combines with J gene TRBJ2-5; D possibly corresponds to TRBD1 (6 bases). Germline V gene sequence: CDR1 SGDLS, CDR2 YYNGEE. Trimming removed 0 bases at V and 7 bases at J, with 7 bases between. This CDR3 has 12 amino acids. This CDR3 reads CASSVEGGTQYF. As DNA, the CDR3 is TGTGCCAGCAGCGTAGAAGGGGGGACCCAGTACTTC.

The chain has TRBV7-9 and TRBJ2-1, with 9 bases that match TRBD1. V lost 5 bases to trimming and J lost 7 bases; unmatched junction nucleotides: 9. The germline gives CDR1 SEHNR, CDR2 FQNEAQ (reference sequence). This CDR3 is built from 15 residues. This CDR3 is CASSPRGTGLNEQFF. CDR3 coding DNA: TGTGCCAGCAGCCCACGAGGGACAGGGTTAAATGAGCAGTTCTTC.

V and J are TRBV19 and TRBJ1-5, with a weak D call TRBD1 (6 bases). CDR1 and CDR2 (germline): LNHDA, SQIVND (reference sequence). V dropped 3 bases and J dropped 2 bases, with 17 bases sitting between them. The CDR3 contains 17 residues. The CDR3 sequence: CASSIRGAYRGNQPQHF. CDR3 bases: TGTGCCAGTAGTATTAGGGGGGCTTACAGAGGCAATCAGCCCCAGCATTTT.

The chain combines TRBV3-1 (or the pseudogene TRBV3-2) with TRBJ1-5; no clear D. The germline CDR1 and CDR2 sequences are LGHDT and YNNKEL (reference sequence). The CDR3 loop spans 13 amino acids. V lost 1 base, J lost 15 bases, and 16 bases lay in between. The CDR3 DNA reads TGTGCCAGCAGCCAAGCCGGAACCCCCCCGCTGCATTTT. Translation gives CASSQAGTPPLHF.

The V and J genes are TRBV6-1 and TRBJ2-3, with 7 positions matching TRBD2. In germline, CDR1 is MNHNS, CDR2 SASEGT. The V segment lost 3 bases and the J segment 5 bases; nucleotides outside the gene matches: 5. The CDR3 extends over 14 amino acids. The CDR3 sequence: CASSDGGRGDTQYF. CDR3 nucleotides: TGTGCCAGCAGTGATGGAGGGAGGGGAGATACGCAGTATTTT.

CDR3 coding DNA: TGTGCCAGCAGCTTAGATGCCGGGACAAGCCCCTACGAGCAGTACTTC. It is translated as CASSLDAGTSPYEQYF. The gene calls are TRBV11-2 and TRBJ2-7; possibly TRBD1 for D (6 bases). CDR1 and CDR2 from the germline V gene are SGHAT and FQNNGV. Trimming took 0 bases from V and 2 from J, leaving 14 bases between them. This CDR3 region has 16 residues.

The chain combines TRBV10-3 with TRBJ1-2; 7 nucleotides line up with TRBD1. J gave up 4 bases and V 8 bases, and 7 bases lay outside the gene matches. This CDR3 is built from 13 residues. Looked up from germline, CDR1 is ENHRY and CDR2 is SYGVKD. In DNA, the CDR3 is TGTGCCATCGGTACAGGGGCAGGCTATGGCTACACCTTC. Amino acid sequence: CAIGTGAGYGYTF.

The J gene is TRBJ2-5, the V gene TRBV5-4, with 7 bases identical to TRBD1. Trimming cost V 0 bases and J 1 base; bases outside gene matches: 3. CDR1 and CDR2 from the germline V gene are SGHNT and YYREEE (reference sequence). This CDR3 is built from 15 residues. For the CDR3, the DNA is TGTGCCAGCAGCTTGGGGGACAGAGTCCAAGAGACCCAGTACTTC. This codes for CASSLGDRVQETQYF.

V is TRBV19 and J is TRBJ1-1; 8 positions match TRBD1. The ends lost 2 bases at V and 3 bases at J; junction bases unmatched: 2. The CDR3 has 14 amino acids. Germline-derived CDR1 and CDR2 are LNHDA and SQIVND (reference sequence). Here the CDR3 reads CASSIQGADTEAFF. The CDR3 nucleotides read TGTGCCAGTAGTATACAGGGGGCGGACACTGAAGCTTTCTTT. Full variable domain (outside the CDR3, taken from reference TRBV19 and TRBJ1-1): DGGITQSPKYLFRKEGQNVTLSCEQNLNHDAMYWYRQDPGQGLRLIYYSQIVNDFQKGDIAEGYSVSREKKESFPLTVTSAQKNPTAFYLCASSIQGADTEAFFGQGTRLTVV.

The chain joins TRBV25-1 to TRBJ2-1; 9 bases map to TRBD1. CDR1 MGHDK and CDR2 SYGVNS come from the germline V gene. The CDR3 sequence is 16 residues long. Unmatched junction bases numbered 14, after V lost 8 bases and J lost 6 bases. The DNA of the CDR3 is TGTGCCAGCGAGCTCCCAGGGACAGGGATGGGCAATGAGCAGTTCTTC. Residues: CASELPGTGMGNEQFF.

The chain uses TRBV9 and TRBJ1-6; unclear D gene. Germline CDR1 and CDR2: SGDLS and YYNGEE. The CDR3 totals 15 residues. Here the CDR3 DNA reads TGTGTCATAACGGACCGGCCTTTATATAATTCACCCCTCCACTTT. Translation gives CVITDRPLYNSPLHF.

V and J are TRBV18 and TRBJ1-5; D is perhaps TRBD1 (6 bases). Germline CDR1 reads KGHSH; CDR2 reads LQKENI. The CDR3 runs 16 residues. Trimming removed 2 bases at V and 2 bases at J, with 13 bases between. CDR3 sequence (DNA): TGTGCCAGCTCACCAGGGGGCTCGAGTGGCAATCAGCCCCAGCATTTT. Its protein product is CASSPGGSSGNQPQHF.

The V and J genes are TRBV15 and TRBJ2-3; D unresolved. CDR3 length equals 14 residues. Deletions cut 1 base from V and 1 base from J, with 6 bases between. CDR1 and CDR2 from the germline V gene are LNHNV and YYDKDF (reference sequence). The CDR3 DNA is TGTGCCACCAGCAGAGGCCCGGGCACAGATACGCAGTATTTT. This gives the protein CATSRGPGTDTQYF.